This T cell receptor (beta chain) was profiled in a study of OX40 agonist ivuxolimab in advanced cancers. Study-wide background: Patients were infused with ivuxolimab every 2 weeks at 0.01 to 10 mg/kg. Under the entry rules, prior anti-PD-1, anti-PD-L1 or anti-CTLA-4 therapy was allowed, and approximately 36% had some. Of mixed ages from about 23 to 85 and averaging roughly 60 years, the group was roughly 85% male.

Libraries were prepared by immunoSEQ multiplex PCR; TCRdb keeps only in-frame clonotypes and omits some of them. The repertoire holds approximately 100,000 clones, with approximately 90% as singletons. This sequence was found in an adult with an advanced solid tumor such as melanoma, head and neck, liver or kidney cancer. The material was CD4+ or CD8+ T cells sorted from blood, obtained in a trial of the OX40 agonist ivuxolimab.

The CDR3 spells CASSLVGGNQPQHF. As DNA, the CDR3 is TGTGCCAGCAGCTTAGTTGGGGGGAATCAGCCCCAGCATTTT. This chain connects TRBV7-8 to TRBJ1-5; perhaps TRBD1 as D (5 bases). V was cut by 1 base and J by 4 bases, with 8 bases left in between. The CDR3 is made up of 14 amino acids. CDR1 and CDR2 from the germline V gene are SGHVS and FQNEAQ. Using reference TRBV7-8 and TRBJ1-5 for the parts outside the CDR3, the full variable domain is GAGVSQSPRYKVAKRGQDVALRCDPISGHVSLFWYQQALGQGPEFLTYFQNEAQLDKSGLPSDRFFAERPEGSVSTLKIQRTQQEDSAVYLCASSLVGGNQPQHFGDGTRLSIL.